These T cell receptor beta chains were read from a single sample in a study of blood T cell repertoires in COVID-19. The repertoire was sequenced with immunoSEQ multiplex PCR; TCRdb's copy has only in-frame clones and lacks some. This table holds some 150,000 clones, approximately 87% found once. Sequencing input: peripheral blood. Source of these receptors: a woman aged 45 to 65 with active or convalescent COVID-19. The CDR3 runs from the conserved cysteine through the conserved F or W. The order of the fields is J gene, V gene, clone size, D gene, CDR3 protein, CDR3 DNA. A D gene is named only where the DNA matches it firmly. Only part of the rows carry a size: once, few, many, or a class if the clone is expanded.

TRBJ1-5,TRBV6-6,once,-,CASSPDLAGQPQHF,TGTGCCAGCAGTCCGGACCTAGCAGGTCAGCCCCAGCATTTT
TRBJ1-4,TRBV19,-,-,CASSIARGRANEKLFF,TGTGCCAGTAGTATAGCCAGGGGTAGAGCTAATGAAAAACTGTTTTTT
TRBJ1-2,TRBV5-1,-,-,CASSLAQGPNYGYTF,TGCGCCAGCAGCTTGGCCCAGGGCCCTAACTATGGCTACACCTTC
TRBJ2-5,TRBV4-3,-,-,CASSQDRGIQETQYF,TGCGCCAGCAGCCAAGACCGCGGGATCCAAGAGACCCAGTACTTC
TRBJ1-1,TRBV2,-,-,CASSRGYAFF,TGTGCCAGCAGCAGGGGATACGCTTTCTTT
TRBJ1-3,TRBV6-1,-,-,CASSAQQGHSGNTIYF,TGTGCCAGCAGTGCTCAACAGGGCCACTCTGGAAACACCATATATTTT
TRBJ2-7,TRBV5-1,-,TRBD2,CASSLVLSGSSYEQYF,TGCGCCAGCAGCTTGGTGCTAAGCGGGAGCTCCTACGAGCAGTACTTC
TRBJ2-1,TRBV5-4,-,TRBD2,CASSFAGGPPDEQFF,TGTGCCAGCAGCTTCGCGGGAGGGCCTCCCGATGAGCAGTTCTTC
TRBJ1-2,TRBV3-1/TRBV3-2,-,TRBD1,CASSQRQGDSYTF,TGTGCCAGCAGCCAAAGACAGGGCGATAGCTACACCTTC
TRBJ1-4,TRBV27,-,-,CASSFGGINEKLFF,TGTGCCAGCAGTTTTGGAGGGATTAATGAAAAACTGTTTTTT
TRBJ2-7,TRBV28,-,TRBD1,CASTVGAQGEREQYF,TGTGCCAGCACCGTAGGGGCCCAGGGGGAACGCGAGCAGTACTTC
TRBJ2-1,TRBV11-1,-,TRBD2,CASSLKREWGNEQFF,TGTGCCAGCAGCTTAAAGCGGGAATGGGGGAATGAGCAGTTCTTC
TRBJ2-7,TRBV19,-,TRBD2,CASSSSGTSAARWQYF,TGTGCCAGTAGTAGCTCCGGGACTAGCGCAGCCCGTTGGCAGTACTTC
TRBJ2-5,TRBV11-2,-,TRBD1,CASSLHRTGGETQYF,TGTGCCAGCAGCTTACATAGGACAGGGGGAGAGACCCAGTACTTC
TRBJ2-2,TRBV19,-,TRBD1,CASSSQGATGELFF,TGTGCCAGTAGCAGCCAGGGGGCAACCGGGGAGCTGTTTTTT
TRBJ2-2,TRBV9,-,TRBD1,CASTGTGHNTGELFF,TGTGCCAGCACCGGGACAGGACATAACACCGGGGAGCTGTTTTTT
TRBJ2-3,TRBV15,-,-,CATSRDGRQGADTQYF,TGTGCCACCAGCAGAGACGGGAGACAGGGTGCAGATACGCAGTATTTT
TRBJ2-1,TRBV27,-,TRBD1,CASRPDRTSNEQFF,TGTGCCAGCAGACCGGACAGGACAAGCAATGAGCAGTTCTTC
TRBJ2-2,TRBV25-1,once,-,CASSERGLKVPGELFF,TGTGCCAGCAGTGAACGGGGACTTAAGGTGCCCGGGGAGCTGTTTTTT
TRBJ1-1,TRBV5-1,few,-,CASSLVTQGKAFF,TGCGCCAGCAGCTTGGTGACCCAGGGAAAAGCTTTCTTT
TRBJ1-1,TRBV5-3,-,-,CARSPTGGLNTEAFF,TGTGCCAGAAGCCCCACCGGGGGGTTGAACACTGAAGCTTTCTTT
TRBJ1-5,TRBV7-2,-,-,CASSATPRVASNQPQHF,TGTGCCAGCAGTGCAACCCCAAGAGTCGCGAGCAATCAGCCCCAGCATTTT
TRBJ2-7,TRBV6-2/TRBV6-3,-,-,CASSYDYYEQYF,TGTGCCAGCAGTTACGACTACTACGAGCAGTACTTC
TRBJ2-5,TRBV7-3,-,-,CASSLTGQGVKETQYF,TGTGCCAGCAGCTTAACCGGGCAGGGTGTTAAGGAGACCCAGTACTTC
TRBJ1-5,TRBV18,once,TRBD1,CASSLNWAGGSNQPQHF,TGTGCCAGCTCTCTAAACTGGGCAGGGGGAAGCAATCAGCCCCAGCATTTT
TRBJ1-4,TRBV7-2,once,-,CASSPRGFGEKLFF,TGTGCCAGCAGCCCCAGGGGTTTTGGTGAAAAACTGTTTTTT